Detailed here is one T cell receptor beta chain. Germline CDR1 SGHAT, CDR2 FQNNGV. The V and J ends lost 1 base and 2 bases, in that order; junction bases with no gene match: 3. The CDR3 runs 16 residues. The data are from a study of T cell responses to AZD1222 COVID-19 vaccine. The method was immunoSEQ multiplex PCR; TCRdb's version includes in-frame clones alone and lacks a portion of them. The data contain 150,000 to 180,000 clones, roughly 90% of them seen just once; the ten biggest clones take up 5.5%. Sample: peripheral blood, taken on day 0 of MenACWY control vaccination. The rearrangement links TRBV11-2 to TRBJ2-1; 9 nucleotides match TRBD2. This TCR was recovered from an adult in good health. The CDR3: CASSLVVAGAYNEQFF. CDR3 sequence (DNA): TGTGCCAGCAGCTTAGTTGTAGCGGGAGCCTACAATGAGCAGTTCTTC.